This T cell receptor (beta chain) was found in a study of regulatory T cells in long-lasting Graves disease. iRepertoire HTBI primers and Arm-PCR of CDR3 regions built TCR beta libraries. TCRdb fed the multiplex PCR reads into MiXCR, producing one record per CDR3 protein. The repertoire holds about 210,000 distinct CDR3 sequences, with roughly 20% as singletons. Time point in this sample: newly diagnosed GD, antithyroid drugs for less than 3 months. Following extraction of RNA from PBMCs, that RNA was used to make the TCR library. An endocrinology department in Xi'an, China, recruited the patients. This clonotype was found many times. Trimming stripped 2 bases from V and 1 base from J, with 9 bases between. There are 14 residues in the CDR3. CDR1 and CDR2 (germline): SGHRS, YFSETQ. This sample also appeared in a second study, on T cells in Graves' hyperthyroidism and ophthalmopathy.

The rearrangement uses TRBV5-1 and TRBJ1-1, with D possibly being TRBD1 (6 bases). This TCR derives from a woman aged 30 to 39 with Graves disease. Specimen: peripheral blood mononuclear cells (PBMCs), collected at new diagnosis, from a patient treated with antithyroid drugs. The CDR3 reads CASSFRGANTEAFF. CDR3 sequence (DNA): TGCGCCAGCAGCTTCCGGGGGGCGAACACTGAAGCTTTCTTT.